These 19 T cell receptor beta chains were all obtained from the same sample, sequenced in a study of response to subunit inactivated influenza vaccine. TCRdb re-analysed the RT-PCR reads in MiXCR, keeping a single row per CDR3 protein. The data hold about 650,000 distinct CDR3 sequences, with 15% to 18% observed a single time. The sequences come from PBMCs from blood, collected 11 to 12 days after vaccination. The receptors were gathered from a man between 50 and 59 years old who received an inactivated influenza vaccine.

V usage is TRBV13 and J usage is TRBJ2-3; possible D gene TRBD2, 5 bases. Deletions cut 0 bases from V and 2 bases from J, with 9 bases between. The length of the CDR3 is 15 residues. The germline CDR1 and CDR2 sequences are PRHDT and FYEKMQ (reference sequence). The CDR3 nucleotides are TGTGCCAGCAGCTTAGGACTAGGAGACACAGATACGCAGTATTTT. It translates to CASSLGLGDTDTQYF. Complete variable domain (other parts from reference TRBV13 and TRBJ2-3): AAGVIQSPRHLIKEKRETATLKCYPIPRHDTVYWYQQGPGQDPQFLISFYEKMQSDKGSIPDRFSAQQFSDYHSELNMSSLELGDSALYFCASSLGLGDTDTQYFGPGTRLTVL.

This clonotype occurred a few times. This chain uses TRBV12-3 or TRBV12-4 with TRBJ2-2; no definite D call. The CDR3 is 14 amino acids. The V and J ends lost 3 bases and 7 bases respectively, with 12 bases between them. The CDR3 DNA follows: TGTGCCAGCAGTTTGGGGATAATGAGCGGGGAGCTGTTTTTT. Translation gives CASSLGIMSGELFF.

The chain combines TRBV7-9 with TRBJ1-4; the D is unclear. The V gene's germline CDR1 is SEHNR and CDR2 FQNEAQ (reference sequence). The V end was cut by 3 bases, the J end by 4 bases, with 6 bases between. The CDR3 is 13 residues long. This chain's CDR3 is CASSLGNNEKLFF. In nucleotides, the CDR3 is TGTGCCAGCAGCTTGGGGAATAATGAAAAACTGTTTTTT.

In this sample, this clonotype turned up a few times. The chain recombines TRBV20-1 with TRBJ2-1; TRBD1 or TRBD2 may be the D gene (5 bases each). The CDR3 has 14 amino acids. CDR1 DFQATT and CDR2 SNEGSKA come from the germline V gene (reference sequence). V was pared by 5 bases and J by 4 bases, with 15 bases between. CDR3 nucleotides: TGCAGTGCTGGGGCACGGGGTCATTACAATGAGCAGTTCTTC. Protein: CSAGARGHYNEQFF.

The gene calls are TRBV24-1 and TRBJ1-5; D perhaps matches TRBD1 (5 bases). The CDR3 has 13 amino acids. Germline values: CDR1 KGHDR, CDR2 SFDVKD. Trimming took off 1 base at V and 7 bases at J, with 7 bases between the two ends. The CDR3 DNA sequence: TGTGCCACCAGTGATTTTCGGGGGCAGCCCCAGCATTTT. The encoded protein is CATSDFRGQPQHF.

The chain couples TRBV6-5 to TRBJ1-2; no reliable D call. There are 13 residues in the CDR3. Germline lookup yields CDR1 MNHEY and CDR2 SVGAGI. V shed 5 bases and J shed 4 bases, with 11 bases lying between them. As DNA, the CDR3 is TGTGCCAGCAGTAACGATCGCGGCTATGGCTACACCTTC. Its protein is CASSNDRGYGYTF.

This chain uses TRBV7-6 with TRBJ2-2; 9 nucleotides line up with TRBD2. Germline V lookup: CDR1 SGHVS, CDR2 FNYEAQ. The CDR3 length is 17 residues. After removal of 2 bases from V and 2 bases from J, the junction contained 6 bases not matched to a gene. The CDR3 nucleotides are TGTGCCAGCAGCTTATTTCCGGGACTAGCTAACACCGGGGAGCTGTTTTTT. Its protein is CASSLFPGLANTGELFF.

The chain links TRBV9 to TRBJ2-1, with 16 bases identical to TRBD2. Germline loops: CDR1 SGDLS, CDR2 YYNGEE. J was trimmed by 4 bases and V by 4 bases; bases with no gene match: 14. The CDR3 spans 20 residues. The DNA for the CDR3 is TGTGCCAGCAGCTCTTCTCCCCCGGGACTAGCGGGAGGGACTTACAATGAGCAGTTCTTC. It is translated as CASSSSPPGLAGGTYNEQFF.

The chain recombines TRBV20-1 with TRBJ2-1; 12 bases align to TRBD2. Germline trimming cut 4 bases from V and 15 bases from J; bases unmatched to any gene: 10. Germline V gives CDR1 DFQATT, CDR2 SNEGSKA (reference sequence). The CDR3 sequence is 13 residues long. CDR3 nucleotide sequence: TGCAGTGCTACTCTAGCGGGAGGGCCTATGGGGTTCTTC. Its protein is CSATLAGGPMGFF.

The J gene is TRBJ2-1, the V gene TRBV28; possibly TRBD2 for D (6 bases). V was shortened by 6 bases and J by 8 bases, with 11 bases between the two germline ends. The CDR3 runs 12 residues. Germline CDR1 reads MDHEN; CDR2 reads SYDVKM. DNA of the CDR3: TGTGCCAGCAGCCCGGGGGAGGATGAGCAGTTCTTC. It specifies CASSPGEDEQFF.

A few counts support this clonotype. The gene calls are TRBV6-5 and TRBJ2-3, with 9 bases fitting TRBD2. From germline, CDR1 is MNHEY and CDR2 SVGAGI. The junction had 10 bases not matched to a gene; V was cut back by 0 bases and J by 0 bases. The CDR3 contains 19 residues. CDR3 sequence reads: CASSYSIAGVVASTDTQYF. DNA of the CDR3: TGTGCCAGCAGTTACTCAATAGCGGGAGTGGTGGCAAGCACAGATACGCAGTATTTT.

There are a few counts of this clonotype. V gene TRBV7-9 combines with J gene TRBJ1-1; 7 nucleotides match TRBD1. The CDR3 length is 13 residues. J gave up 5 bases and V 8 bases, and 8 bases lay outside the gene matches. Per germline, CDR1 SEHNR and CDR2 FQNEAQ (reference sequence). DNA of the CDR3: TGTGCCAGCGGACAGGACTATAGTACTGAAGCTTTCTTT. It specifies CASGQDYSTEAFF.

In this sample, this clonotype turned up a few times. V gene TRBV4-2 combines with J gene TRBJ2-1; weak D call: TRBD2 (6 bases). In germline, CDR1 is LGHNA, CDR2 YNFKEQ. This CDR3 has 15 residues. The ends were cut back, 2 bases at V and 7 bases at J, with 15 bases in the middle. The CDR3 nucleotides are TGTGCCAGCAGCCAAATAAGCGGGTCGGGGAATGAGCAGTTCTTC. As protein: CASSQISGSGNEQFF.

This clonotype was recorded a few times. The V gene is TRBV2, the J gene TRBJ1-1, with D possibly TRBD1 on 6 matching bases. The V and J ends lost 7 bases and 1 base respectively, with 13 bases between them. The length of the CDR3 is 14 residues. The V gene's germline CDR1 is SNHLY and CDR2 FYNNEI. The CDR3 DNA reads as TGTGCCAGCAAAAACGACAGGAGGAACACTGAAGCTTTCTTT. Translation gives CASKNDRRNTEAFF.

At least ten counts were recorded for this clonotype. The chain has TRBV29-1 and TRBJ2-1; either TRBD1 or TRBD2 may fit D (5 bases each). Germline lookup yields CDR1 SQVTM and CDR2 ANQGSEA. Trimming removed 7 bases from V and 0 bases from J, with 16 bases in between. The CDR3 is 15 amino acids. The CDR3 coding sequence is TGCAGCGCCCCAACAGGTGGGGGCTCCTACAATGAGCAGTTCTTC. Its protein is CSAPTGGGSYNEQFF.

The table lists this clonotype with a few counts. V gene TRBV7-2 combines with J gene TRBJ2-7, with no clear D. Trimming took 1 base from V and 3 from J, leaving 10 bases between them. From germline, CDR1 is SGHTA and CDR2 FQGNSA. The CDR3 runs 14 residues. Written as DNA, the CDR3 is TGTGCCAGCAGCTTAGGCCTTAGCCGCTACGAGCAGTACTTC. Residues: CASSLGLSRYEQYF. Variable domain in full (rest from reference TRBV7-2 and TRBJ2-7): GAGVSQSPSNKVTEKGKDVELRCDPISGHTALYWYRQSLGQGLEFLIYFQGNSAPDKSGLPSDRFSAERTGGSVSTLTIQRTQQEDSAVYLCASSLGLSRYEQYFGPGTRLTVT.

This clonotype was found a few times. CDR3 region: CASSPRSVFYGYTF. The CDR3 DNA reads as TGTGCCAGCAGCCCCCGAAGTGTTTTCTATGGCTACACCTTC. The genes are TRBV7-2 and TRBJ1-2; D not certain. The CDR3 totals 14 residues. Germline CDR1 is SGHTA and CDR2 is FQGNSA. V was shortened by 5 bases and J by 4 bases, with 14 bases between the two germline ends.

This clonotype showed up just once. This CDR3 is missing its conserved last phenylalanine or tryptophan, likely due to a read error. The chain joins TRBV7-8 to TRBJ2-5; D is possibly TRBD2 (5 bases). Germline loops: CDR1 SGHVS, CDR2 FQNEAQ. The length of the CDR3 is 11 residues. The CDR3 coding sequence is TGTGCTAGCGCAGTACAAGAGACCCAGTACTTA. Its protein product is CASAVQETQYL.

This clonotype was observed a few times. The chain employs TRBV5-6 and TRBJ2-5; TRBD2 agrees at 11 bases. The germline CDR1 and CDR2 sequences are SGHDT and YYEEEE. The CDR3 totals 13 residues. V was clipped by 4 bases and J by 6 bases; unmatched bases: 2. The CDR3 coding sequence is TGTGCCAGCAGCGGGACTAGCGGAAAGACCCAGTACTTC. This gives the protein CASSGTSGKTQYF.